This T cell receptor beta chain comes out of a study of neurological immune-mediated disorders. It was blood bank volunteers in Maryland, USA who made up the healthy controls. The unsorted libraries originated from 2 million PBMCs kept at -80 C. This clonotype was seen at least ten times. Every sequencing run drew on 15-18 subjects and yielded over 160 million TCR-beta sequences. TCRdb reprocessed the 5' RACE reads via MiXCR and lists one record per CDR3 protein. This table holds some 24,000 distinct CDR3 sequences, 5.5% to 8% found once. Germline V CDR1 and CDR2: SGHTS, YDEGEE. The V segment lost 1 base and the J segment 4 bases; nucleotides outside the gene matches: 4. This CDR3 has 15 residues.

The chain has TRBV5-8 and TRBJ1-4, with 7 bases that match TRBD1. Sample: PBMCs. This sequence originates from a woman between 40 and 55 years old in good health. In DNA form, the CDR3 reads TGTGCCAGCAGCTTGCTCCGGGACAGTAATGAAAAACTGTTTTTT. It specifies CASSLLRDSNEKLFF.